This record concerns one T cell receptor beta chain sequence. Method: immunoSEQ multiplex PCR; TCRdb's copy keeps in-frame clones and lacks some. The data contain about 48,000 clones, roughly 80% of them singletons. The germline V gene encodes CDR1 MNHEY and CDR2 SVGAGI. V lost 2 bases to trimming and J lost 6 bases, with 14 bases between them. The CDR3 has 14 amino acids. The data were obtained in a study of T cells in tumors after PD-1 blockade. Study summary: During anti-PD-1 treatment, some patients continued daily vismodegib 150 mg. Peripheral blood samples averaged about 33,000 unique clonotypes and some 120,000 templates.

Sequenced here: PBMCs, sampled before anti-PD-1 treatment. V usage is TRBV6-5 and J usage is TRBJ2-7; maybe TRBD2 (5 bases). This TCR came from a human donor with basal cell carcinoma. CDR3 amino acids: CASSYLGGRGEQYF. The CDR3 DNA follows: TGTGCCAGCAGTTACCTTGGCGGCCGGGGCGAGCAGTACTTC.